This TCR beta chain was sequenced in a study of blood T cell repertoires in COVID-19. Study background: Specimens from acute and convalescent COVID-19 originated in the United States, Italy and Spain. In each case, the material was cDNA or gDNA derived from T cells, B-cell-depleted T cells, or PBMCs.

The V and J ends lost 0 bases and 0 bases respectively, with 13 bases between them. Per the germline V gene, CDR1 is SGHAT and CDR2 is FQNNGV. The CDR3 contains 17 residues. The table lists this clone with a count of one. Study processing details: Amplifying reference gene primers gave estimates of nucleated cell counts. TCRdb keeps only in-frame clones here, not all; method: immunoSEQ multiplex PCR. Clone size and V and J calls were adopted from that table, with D and trimming inferred from the DNA. Among approximately 80,000 clones listed, 88% were seen once. What was sequenced was peripheral blood. The sequence was obtained from a human donor in a cohort sampled during active COVID-19. The chain carries TRBV11-2 and TRBJ2-3, with D perhaps TRBD2 (6 bases). As DNA, the CDR3 is TGTGCCAGCAGCTTAGACGCACTAGCAGTAAGCACAGATACGCAGTATTTT. Encoded protein: CASSLDALAVSTDTQYF.